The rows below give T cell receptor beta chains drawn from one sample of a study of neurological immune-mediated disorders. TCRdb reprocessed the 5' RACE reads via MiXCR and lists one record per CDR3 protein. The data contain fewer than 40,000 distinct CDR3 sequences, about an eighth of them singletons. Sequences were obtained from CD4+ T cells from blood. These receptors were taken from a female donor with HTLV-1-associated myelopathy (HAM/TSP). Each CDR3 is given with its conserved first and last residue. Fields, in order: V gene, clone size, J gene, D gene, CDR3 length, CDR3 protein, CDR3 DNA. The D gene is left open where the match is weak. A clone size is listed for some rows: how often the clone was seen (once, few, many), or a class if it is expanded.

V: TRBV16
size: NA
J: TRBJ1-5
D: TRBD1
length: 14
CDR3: CASSPRQGVQPQHF
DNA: TGTGCCAGCAGCCCCCGACAGGGGGTTCAGCCCCAGCATTTT

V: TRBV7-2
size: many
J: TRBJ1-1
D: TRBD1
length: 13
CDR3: CASSSDRETEAFF
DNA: TGTGCCAGCAGCTCCGACAGGGAGACTGAAGCTTTCTTT

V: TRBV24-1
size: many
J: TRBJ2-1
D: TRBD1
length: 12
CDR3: CATRDRVDEQFF
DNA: TGTGCCACCAGAGACAGGGTCGATGAGCAGTTCTTC

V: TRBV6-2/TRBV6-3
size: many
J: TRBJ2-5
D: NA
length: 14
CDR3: CASSYSAAQETQYF
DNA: TGTGCCAGCAGTTACTCGGCTGCCCAAGAGACCCAGTACTTC

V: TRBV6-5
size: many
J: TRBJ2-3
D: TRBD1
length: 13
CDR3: CASRDRYTDTQYF
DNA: TGTGCCAGCCGGGACAGGTACACAGATACGCAGTATTTT

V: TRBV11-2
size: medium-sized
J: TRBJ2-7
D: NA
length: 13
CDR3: CASSYGGAYEQYF
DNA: TGTGCCAGCAGCTACGGAGGTGCCTACGAGCAGTACTTC

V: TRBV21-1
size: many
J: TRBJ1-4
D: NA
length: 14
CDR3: CASTRNAAREKLFF
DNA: TGTGCCAGCACCAGAAACGCGGCTCGTGAAAAACTGTTTTTT

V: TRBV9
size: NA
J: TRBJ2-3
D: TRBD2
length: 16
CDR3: CASSVAAGGQADTQYF
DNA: TGTGCCAGCAGCGTAGCAGCGGGGGGGCAGGCAGATACGCAGTATTTT

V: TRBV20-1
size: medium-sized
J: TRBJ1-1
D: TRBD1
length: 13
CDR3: CSARTGGRTEAFF
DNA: TGCAGTGCTCGGACAGGGGGCCGGACTGAAGCTTTCTTT

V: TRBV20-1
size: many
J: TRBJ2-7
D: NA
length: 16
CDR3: CSAREGSGPSSYEQYF
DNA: TGCAGTGCTAGAGAGGGCTCCGGGCCTAGCTCCTACGAGCAGTACTTC

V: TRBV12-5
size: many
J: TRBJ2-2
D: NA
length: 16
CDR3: CASGLVQGANTGELFF
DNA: TGTGCTAGTGGTTTGGTACAGGGCGCGAACACCGGGGAGCTGTTTTTT